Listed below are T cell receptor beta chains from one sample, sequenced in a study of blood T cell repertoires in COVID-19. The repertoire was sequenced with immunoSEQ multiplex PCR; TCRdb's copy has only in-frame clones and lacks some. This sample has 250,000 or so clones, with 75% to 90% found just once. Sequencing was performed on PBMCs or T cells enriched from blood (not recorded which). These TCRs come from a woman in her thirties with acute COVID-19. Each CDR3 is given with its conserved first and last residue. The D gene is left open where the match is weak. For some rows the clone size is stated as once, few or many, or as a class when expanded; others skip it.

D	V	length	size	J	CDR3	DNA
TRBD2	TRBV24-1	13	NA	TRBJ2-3	CATRPHSGSLQYF	TGTGCCACCAGGCCCCATAGCGGGAGCTTGCAGTATTTT
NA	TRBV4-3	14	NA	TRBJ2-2	CASSQTQATGELFF	TGCGCCAGCAGCCAAACCCAGGCCACCGGGGAGCTGTTTTTT
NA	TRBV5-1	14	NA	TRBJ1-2	CASSLDTANYGYTF	TGCGCCAGCAGCTTGGATACAGCTAACTATGGCTACACCTTC
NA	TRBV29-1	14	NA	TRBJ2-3	CSGEGVPGTDTQYF	TGCAGCGGAGAGGGGGTACCAGGCACAGATACGCAGTATTTT
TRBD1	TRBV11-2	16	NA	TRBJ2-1	CASSRIAQGVSNEQFF	TGTGCCAGCAGCCGGATTGCACAGGGGGTAAGCAATGAGCAGTTCTTC
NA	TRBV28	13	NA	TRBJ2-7	CASSLGLSYEQYF	TGTGCCAGCAGTTTAGGGCTGTCGTACGAGCAGTACTTC
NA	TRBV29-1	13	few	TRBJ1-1	CSVASEMNTEAFF	TGCAGCGTTGCCTCGGAGATGAACACTGAAGCTTTCTTT
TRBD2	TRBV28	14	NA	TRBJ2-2	CASSFDSGTGELFF	TGTGCCAGCAGTTTTGATAGCGGGACCGGGGAGCTGTTTTTT
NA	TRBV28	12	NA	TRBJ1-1	CASSQGRGEAFF	TGTGCCAGCAGTCAGGGCAGGGGAGAAGCTTTCTTT
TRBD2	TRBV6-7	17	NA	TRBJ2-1	CASSYKGLAGIGNEQFF	TGTGCCAGCAGTTACAAAGGGCTAGCGGGAATAGGCAATGAGCAGTTCTTC
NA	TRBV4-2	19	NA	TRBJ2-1	CASSQGLQWGGKLENEQFF	TGTGCCAGCAGCCAAGGCCTACAGTGGGGGGGCAAGTTAGAAAATGAGCAGTTCTTC
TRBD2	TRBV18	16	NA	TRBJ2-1	CASSPLTSGSDNEQFF	TGTGCCAGCTCACCACTGACTAGCGGGAGCGACAATGAGCAGTTCTTC
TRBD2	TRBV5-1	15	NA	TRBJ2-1	CASSTTSGIVNEQFF	TGCGCCAGCAGCACCACTAGCGGGATAGTCAATGAGCAGTTCTTC
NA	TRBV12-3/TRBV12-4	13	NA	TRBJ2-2	CASSVTGFGELFF	TGTGCCAGCAGCGTGACAGGTTTCGGGGAGCTGTTTTTT
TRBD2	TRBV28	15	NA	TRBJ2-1	CASSVLAGANNEQFF	TGTGCCAGCAGCGTCCTAGCGGGAGCCAACAATGAGCAGTTCTTC
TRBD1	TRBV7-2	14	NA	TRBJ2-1	CASSSWTGSNEQFF	TGTGCCAGCAGCTCCTGGACAGGGTCCAATGAGCAGTTCTTC
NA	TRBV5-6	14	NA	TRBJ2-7	CASSFIQNNYEQYF	TGTGCCAGCAGCTTTATCCAGAACAACTACGAGCAGTACTTC
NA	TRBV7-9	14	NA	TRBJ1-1	CASSLALANTEAFF	TGTGCCAGCAGCTTAGCGTTGGCTAACACTGAAGCTTTCTTT
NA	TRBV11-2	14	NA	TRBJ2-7	CASSSLRKVYEQYF	TGTGCCAGCAGCTCGTTGAGGAAAGTTTACGAGCAGTACTTC
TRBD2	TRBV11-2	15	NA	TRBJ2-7	CASSHLSGIGREQYF	TGTGCCAGCAGCCATCTTAGCGGGATTGGGAGAGAGCAGTACTTC
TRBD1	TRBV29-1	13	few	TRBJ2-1	CSVGGTTGSEQFF	TGCAGCGTTGGTGGGACGACAGGGAGTGAGCAGTTCTTC
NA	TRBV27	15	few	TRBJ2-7	CASRSGDSPSYEQYF	TGTGCCAGCAGGTCGGGGGATTCTCCGTCATACGAGCAGTACTTC
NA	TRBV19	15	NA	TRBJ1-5	CASSARGTSNQPQHF	TGTGCCAGTAGTGCTCGGGGGACTAGCAATCAGCCCCAGCATTTT
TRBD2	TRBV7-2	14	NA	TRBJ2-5	CASSLVAGGETQYF	TGTGCCAGCAGCTTAGTGGCGGGAGGAGAGACCCAGTACTTC
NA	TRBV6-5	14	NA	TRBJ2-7	CASSSRERASEQYF	TGTGCCAGCAGTTCGAGGGAGAGAGCCTCCGAGCAGTACTTC
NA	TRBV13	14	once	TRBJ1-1	CASSRRDMNTEAFF	TGTGCCAGCAGCCGACGGGACATGAACACTGAAGCTTTCTTT
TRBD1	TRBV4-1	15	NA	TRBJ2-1	CASSQGTGAVNEQFF	TGCGCCAGCAGCCAAGGGACAGGGGCGGTCAATGAGCAGTTCTTC
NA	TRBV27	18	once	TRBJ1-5	CASSPGPPTATSNQPQHF	TGTGCCAGCAGTCCCGGACCCCCGACAGCCACTAGCAATCAGCCCCAGCATTTT
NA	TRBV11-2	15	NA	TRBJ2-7	CASSLDTPPGYEQYF	TGTGCCAGCAGCTTAGATACACCCCCGGGGTACGAGCAGTACTTC
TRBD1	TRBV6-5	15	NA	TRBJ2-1	CASMTGGTYGNEQFF	TGTGCCAGCATGACAGGGGGCACATACGGCAATGAGCAGTTCTTC
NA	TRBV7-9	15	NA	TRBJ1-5	CASTADSYSNQPQHF	TGTGCCAGCACCGCGGACAGCTATAGCAATCAGCCCCAGCATTTT
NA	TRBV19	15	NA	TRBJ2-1	CASSISASVSPRQFF	TGTGCCAGTAGTATATCGGCGAGCGTGAGCCCAAGGCAGTTCTTC
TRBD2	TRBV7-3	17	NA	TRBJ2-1	CASSLSAFSGAYNEQFF	TGTGCCAGCAGCTTAAGCGCGTTTAGCGGGGCATACAATGAGCAGTTCTTC
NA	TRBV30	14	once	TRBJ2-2	CAWGPGQNTGELFF	TGTGCCTGGGGCCCGGGACAGAACACCGGGGAGCTGTTTTTT
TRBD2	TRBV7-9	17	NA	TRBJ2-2	CASSPLDSGANTGELFF	TGTGCCAGCAGCCCGCTGGATAGCGGGGCAAACACCGGGGAGCTGTTTTTT
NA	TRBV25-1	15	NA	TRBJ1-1	CASSSPGSTRTEAFF	TGTGCCAGCAGTTCTCCCGGGAGTACGAGGACTGAAGCTTTCTTT
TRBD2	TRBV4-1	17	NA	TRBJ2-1	CASSQGPILAGYNEQFF	TGCGCCAGCAGCCAAGGGCCAATACTAGCGGGATACAATGAGCAGTTCTTC
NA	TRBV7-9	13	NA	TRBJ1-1	CASPRLRDTEAFF	TGTGCCAGCCCACGGTTACGGGACACTGAAGCTTTCTTT
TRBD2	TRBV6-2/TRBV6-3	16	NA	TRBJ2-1	CASSPRLAGGPSEQFF	TGTGCCAGCAGTCCGCGACTAGCGGGAGGGCCCAGTGAGCAGTTCTTC
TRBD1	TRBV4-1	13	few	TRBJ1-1	CASSQDRGQGGFF	TGCGCCAGCAGCCAAGATCGCGGACAGGGGGGTTTCTTT
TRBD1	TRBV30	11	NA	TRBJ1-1	CAWRQGAEAFF	TGTGCCTGGAGACAGGGGGCTGAAGCTTTCTTT
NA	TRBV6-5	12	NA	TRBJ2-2	CASSLLSGELFF	TGTGCCAGCAGTTTATTGTCCGGGGAGCTGTTTTTT
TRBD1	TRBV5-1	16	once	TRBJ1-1	CASSLMGQGMNTEAFF	TGCGCCAGCAGCTTGATGGGACAGGGCATGAACACTGAAGCTTTCTTT
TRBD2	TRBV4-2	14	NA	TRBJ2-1	CASSLGLDYNEQFF	TGTGCCAGCAGCCTGGGACTAGACTACAATGAGCAGTTCTTC
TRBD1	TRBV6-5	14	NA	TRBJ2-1	CASGDRGGRNEQFF	TGTGCCAGCGGGGACAGGGGTGGTCGGAATGAGCAGTTCTTC